One and the same sample provided the 10 T cell receptor beta chains below, sequenced in a study of blood T cell repertoires in COVID-19. Profiled with immunoSEQ multiplex PCR; TCRdb holds only in-frame clones, not every one. The table has about 180,000 clones, roughly 85% seen once. Sequences were obtained from PBMCs or T cells enriched from blood (not recorded which). These TCRs come from a woman in her late teens or twenties who had recovered from COVID-19.

The chain carries TRBV7-6 and TRBJ2-7; TRBD2 might be the D (5 bases). V was trimmed by 5 bases and J by 3 bases, leaving 17 bases between them. The CDR3 runs 15 residues. The V gene's germline CDR1 is SGHVS and CDR2 FNYEAQ. As DNA, the CDR3 is TGTGCCAGCAGCCCTCTACTGGGCGAGGGCTACGAGCAGTACTTC. Its protein is CASSPLLGEGYEQYF.

The rearrangement joins TRBV28 to TRBJ2-1; 14 bases fit TRBD2. Germline lookup yields CDR1 MDHEN and CDR2 SYDVKM. The trim removed 8 bases at V and 7 bases at J, leaving 4 bases unmatched. The CDR3 spans 14 residues. The CDR3 reads CASPRTSGRNEQFF. The CDR3 DNA reads TGTGCCAGCCCCAGGACTAGCGGGAGGAATGAGCAGTTCTTC.

The rearrangement links TRBV11-2 to TRBJ1-1, with a tentative D call TRBD1 (6 bases). CDR3 size: 13 residues. Germline V CDR1 and CDR2: SGHAT, FQNNGV. Deletions cut 5 bases from V and 6 bases from J, with 13 bases between. The CDR3 loop is CASSLRQVSEAFF. The CDR3 nucleotides are TGTGCCAGCAGCCTCCGACAGGTGTCTGAAGCTTTCTTT.

This sequence joins TRBV2 and TRBJ1-4; no definite D call. The CDR3 is made up of 13 amino acids. CDR1 is SNHLY and CDR2 is FYNNEI in the germline V gene. V was cut by 11 bases and J by 4 bases, with 14 bases left in between. Written as DNA, the CDR3 is TGTGCCGGGTCGAGGAGAGATAATGAAAAACTGTTTTTT. Protein sequence: CAGSRRDNEKLFF.

This chain uses TRBV7-2 with TRBJ1-2, with D hard to call. V dropped 2 bases and J dropped 0 bases, with 7 bases sitting between them. Germline CDR1 reads SGHTA; CDR2 reads FQGNSA. The CDR3 runs to 14 residues. The CDR3 DNA follows: TGTGCCAGCAGCTTATTCGTGTCTAACTATGGCTACACCTTC. Encoded protein: CASSLFVSNYGYTF.

The rearrangement joins TRBV2 to TRBJ2-1; D may be TRBD1 (6 bases). The CDR3 totals 13 residues. Trimming removed 10 bases from V and 2 bases from J, with 12 bases in between. CDR1 and CDR2 (germline): SNHLY, FYNNEI. The chain's CDR3 is CANRDTAYNEQFF. CDR3 nucleotides: TGTGCCAACCGGGACACGGCCTACAATGAGCAGTTCTTC.

This chain links TRBV30 with TRBJ2-3; 7 nucleotides align to TRBD1. Germline V gene data show CDR1 as GTSNPN and CDR2 as SVGIG (reference sequence). Germline trimming cut 4 bases from V and 6 bases from J; bases unmatched to any gene: 7. This CDR3 region has 13 residues. The CDR3 spells CAWTWGQLDTQYF. In DNA, the CDR3 is TGTGCCTGGACCTGGGGACAGTTGGATACGCAGTATTTT.

About this clone itself: A junction boundary mismatches the germline segment, possibly from a read error. V gene TRBV28 combines with J gene TRBJ1-2, with D perhaps TRBD1 (6 bases). Germline values: CDR1 MDHEN, CDR2 SYDVKM. This CDR3 spans 16 amino acids. The CDR3 spells CASSFNFPPQGDGYTF. DNA of the CDR3: TGTGCCAGCAGTTTTAACTTCCCACCACAGGGAGATGGGTACACCTTC.

The chain links TRBV5-4 to TRBJ1-1; 10 bases align to TRBD1. V lost 5 bases, J lost 8 bases, and 6 bases stayed unmatched. Germline CDR1 reads SGHNT; CDR2 reads YYREEE (reference sequence). The CDR3 runs 13 residues. Here the CDR3 DNA reads TGTGCCAGCAGGTCGGGGACAGGGGACGAAGCTTTCTTT. Translated, it gives CASRSGTGDEAFF.

V is TRBV15 and J is TRBJ2-7; TRBD2 agrees at 12 bases. The CDR3 is 15 amino acids. Germline lookup yields CDR1 LNHNV and CDR2 YYDKDF (reference sequence). With 4 bases clipped from V and 5 bases from J, the junction kept 6 bases outside the gene matches. CDR3 region: CATSTLGLAGNEQYF. CDR3 in DNA: TGTGCCACCAGCACCCTTGGACTAGCGGGAAACGAGCAGTACTTC.